Listed here is a single T cell receptor (beta chain). Its target is not known. This record belongs to a study of OX40 agonist ivuxolimab in advanced cancers. General study findings and limits: Fewer expanded clones were found on average in CD4+ than in CD8+ T cells.

Here immunoSEQ multiplex PCR was the method, and the copy in TCRdb shows in-frame clones only, minus some. Among over 90,000 clones, approximately 93% were seen once, and the ten largest hold around 0.17%. Trimming removed 1 base at V and 4 bases at J, with 7 bases between. This CDR3 is built from 14 residues. Germline V gene sequence: CDR1 SGHTA, CDR2 FQGNSA. The chain recombines TRBV7-2 with TRBJ2-2; D not certain. The sequenced sample was CD4+ or CD8+ T cells sorted from blood, obtained in a trial of the OX40 agonist ivuxolimab. This sequence was found in an adult with an advanced solid tumor such as melanoma, head and neck, liver or kidney cancer. As DNA, the CDR3 is TGTGCCAGCAGCTTAGGGTGGGCCACCGGGGAGCTGTTTTTT. Its protein product is CASSLGWATGELFF.